This T cell receptor beta chain was profiled in a study of T cell clones after liver transplantation. Measured with immunoSEQ multiplex PCR; TCRdb has only the in-frame clones, and not every one. The sample lists approximately 10,000 clones; 70% to 75% were seen once. V lost 7 bases, J lost 5 bases, and 9 bases stayed unmatched. Germline CDR1 and CDR2: GTSNPN and SVGIG (reference sequence). CDR3 length: 14 amino acids. The origin of this receptor is a human patient who received a liver transplant. The graft donor may have contributed some T cells. The J gene is TRBJ1-4, the V gene TRBV30; TRBD1 agrees at 8 bases. This sample comprised CD4+ T cells from blood, obtained about 31 months after liver transplant. This CDR3 reads CAFSAGTGNEKLFF. The CDR3 DNA sequence: TGTGCCTTCTCTGCCGGGACAGGAAATGAAAAACTGTTTTTT.